The clone carrying this TCR beta chain was seen repeatedly, ten times or more. Its antigen is undetermined. This specimen belongs to a study of neurological immune-mediated disorders. Regarding the study as a whole: It was the repertoires of 18 of 34 multiple sclerosis patients that phylogenetic grouping placed in one related-CDR3 cluster, which is a possible signature.

V was pared by 3 bases and J by 6 bases, with 12 bases between. The germline V gene has CDR1 SGHRS and CDR2 YFSETQ. The CDR3 has 14 residues. TCRdb re-called the 5' RACE reads through MiXCR, storing one row per CDR3 protein. The table lists tens of thousands of distinct CDR3 sequences, more than 3% of them singletons. The sequence derives from a middle-aged woman with multiple sclerosis. The material sequenced was CD4+ T cells from blood. This chain uses TRBV5-1 with TRBJ1-4; tentative D call: TRBD1 (5 bases). This CDR3 reads CASSSSGFHEKLFF. CDR3 bases: TGCGCCAGCAGCTCATCAGGGTTTCATGAAAAACTGTTTTTT.